The clone carrying this T cell receptor beta chain was counted a few times. The CDR3 is 15 residues long. With 5 bases removed from V and 2 bases from J, the gap between germline ends came to 11 bases. Looked up from germline, CDR1 is SGHNT and CDR2 is YYREEE (reference sequence). This sample was included in a study of cytomegalovirus exposure and HLA in healthy donors. The PCR had 60 Vbeta and 13 Jbeta primers. Data came from immunoSEQ multiplex PCR; TCRdb stores just in-frame clones and leaves some out. The repertoire holds 100,000 to 150,000 clones, around 8.5% seen once, with 5.5% in the top ten. The sequenced sample was PBMCs. The TCR sequence derives from a man aged 35 to 55 in good health and CMV-seronegative. The V gene is TRBV5-4, the J gene TRBJ2-6, with D tentatively TRBD1 (6 bases). CDR3 in DNA: TGTGCCAGCAGGGCGCAGGGGACTGGGGCCAACGTCCTGACTTTC. Its protein product is CASRAQGTGANVLTF. The complete variable domain, with remaining parts taken from reference TRBV5-4 and TRBJ2-6, reads ETGVTQSPTHLIKTRGQQVTLRCSSQSGHNTVSWYQQALGQGPQFIFQYYREEENGRGNFPPRFSGLQFPNYSSELNVNALELDDSALYLCASRAQGTGANVLTFGAGSRLTVL.